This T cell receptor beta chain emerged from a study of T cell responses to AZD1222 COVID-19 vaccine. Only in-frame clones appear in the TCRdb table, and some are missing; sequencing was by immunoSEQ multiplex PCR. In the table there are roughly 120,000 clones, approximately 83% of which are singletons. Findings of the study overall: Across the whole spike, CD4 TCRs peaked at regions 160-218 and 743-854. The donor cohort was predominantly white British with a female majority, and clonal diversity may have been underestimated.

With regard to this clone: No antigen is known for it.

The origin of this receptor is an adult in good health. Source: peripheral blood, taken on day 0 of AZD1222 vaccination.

CDR3 sequence (DNA): TGTGCCAGCAGCTCAACAATGGCGCAGGGGACAAACTATGGCTACACCTTC. It yields the protein CASSSTMAQGTNYGYTF. This rearrangement joins TRBV7-2 to TRBJ1-2; D is perhaps TRBD1 (6 bases). Germline V gene data show CDR1 as SGHTA and CDR2 as FQGNSA. With 4 bases removed from V and 2 bases from J, the gap between germline ends came to 20 bases. This CDR3 comprises 17 residues. Full variable domain (remainder filled in from reference TRBV7-2 and TRBJ1-2): GAGVSQSPSNKVTEKGKDVELRCDPISGHTALYWYRQSLGQGLEFLIYFQGNSAPDKSGLPSDRFSAERTGGSVSTLTIQRTQQEDSAVYLCASSSTMAQGTNYGYTFGSGTRLTVV.